This T cell receptor (beta chain) originates from a study of T cell repertoires in cytomegalovirus infection. General study points: Carriers of CMV and the relevant HLA type were discriminated by public TCR beta frequency.

This clonotype was recorded a few times. Antigen unknown. TCRdb re-derived calls from the reads in MiXCR, one entry per CDR3 protein. Of roughly 250,000 distinct CDR3 sequences in the sample, approximately 24% were seen once. Looked up from germline, CDR1 is LNHDA and CDR2 is SQIVND (reference sequence). Losses at the gene ends were 7 bases for V and 7 bases for J; bases not matched to a gene: 13. The CDR3 spans 15 residues. The chain employs TRBV19 and TRBJ2-1, with 7 positions matching TRBD2. Sequencing input: CD8+ T cells from PBMCs. The clonotype was recovered from a human donor in good health (CMV status not recorded). Some clones in this sample may be carry-over from other donors' samples. The CDR3, as DNA: TGTGCCAGTAAGGTCGGGGGGAACGGTTGGAATGAGCAGTTCTTC. Its translation is CASKVGGNGWNEQFF.